This section outlines one TCR beta chain sequence together with its context. Antigen: not known. These data belong to a study of a mutant IDH1 vaccine in newly diagnosed glioma. In the study overall: First vaccine doses came 4-6 weeks after radiotherapy alone, or with temozolomide cycles. Therapy received beforehand was radiotherapy, temozolomide, or both, with most patients given both.

Germline V gene lookup returns CDR1 SGHVS and CDR2 FNYEAQ. This CDR3 is built from 18 residues. The ends lost 2 bases at V and 2 bases at J; junction bases unmatched: 12. Measured with immunoSEQ multiplex PCR; TCRdb has only the in-frame clones, and not every one. The sample includes more than 25,000 clones, 75% to 90% seen only once; the top ten take around 3%. Sample time point: week 5, during vaccination. Doses of 300 ug of mutant IDH1 20-mer peptide were given with topical imiquimod. J is TRBJ2-3 and V is TRBV7-6; 8 bases map to TRBD1. Sequencing was performed on peripheral blood mononuclear cells (PBMCs), taken from a glioma patient whose treatment included an IDH1 peptide vaccine. This clonotype was obtained from a woman aged 40 to 50 with glioma. Some clones in this sample may be carry-over from other donors' samples. The CDR3 loop reads CASSLPQGASSFTDTQYF. Written as DNA, the CDR3 is TGTGCCAGCAGCTTACCGCAGGGGGCTTCATCCTTCACAGATACGCAGTATTTT.